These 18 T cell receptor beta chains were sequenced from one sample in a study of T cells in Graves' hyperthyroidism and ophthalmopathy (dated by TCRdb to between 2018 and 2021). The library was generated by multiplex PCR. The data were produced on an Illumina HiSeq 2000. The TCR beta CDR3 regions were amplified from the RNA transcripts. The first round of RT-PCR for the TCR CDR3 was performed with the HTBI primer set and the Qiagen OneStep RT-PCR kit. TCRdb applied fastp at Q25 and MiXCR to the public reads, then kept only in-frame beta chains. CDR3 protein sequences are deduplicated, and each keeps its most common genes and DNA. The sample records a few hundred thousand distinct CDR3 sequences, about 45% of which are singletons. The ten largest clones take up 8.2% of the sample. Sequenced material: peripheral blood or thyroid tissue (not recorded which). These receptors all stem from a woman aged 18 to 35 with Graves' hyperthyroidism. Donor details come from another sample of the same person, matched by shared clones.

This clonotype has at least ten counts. The CDR3 spells CSVEANYEQYF. The DNA of the CDR3 is TGCAGCGTTGAGGCCAACTACGAGCAGTACTTC. The rearrangement joins TRBV29-1 to TRBJ2-7, with no clear D. This CDR3 is built from 11 residues. Trimming took off 3 bases at V and 3 bases at J, with 6 bases between the two ends. Germline lookup yields CDR1 SQVTM and CDR2 ANQGSEA.

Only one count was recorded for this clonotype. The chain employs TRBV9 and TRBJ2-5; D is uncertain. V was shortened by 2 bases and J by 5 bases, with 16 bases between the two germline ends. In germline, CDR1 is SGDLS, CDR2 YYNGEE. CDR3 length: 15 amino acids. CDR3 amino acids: CASSVGSLYRETQYF. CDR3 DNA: TGTGCCAGCAGCGTCGGCAGTCTGTACCGGGAGACCCAGTACTTC.

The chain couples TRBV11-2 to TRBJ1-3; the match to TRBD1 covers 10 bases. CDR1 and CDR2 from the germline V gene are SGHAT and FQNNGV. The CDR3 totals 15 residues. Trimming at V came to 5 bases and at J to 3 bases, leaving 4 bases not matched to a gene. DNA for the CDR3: TGTGCCAGCAGCAGGGACAGGGGACTTGGAAACACCATATATTTT. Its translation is CASSRDRGLGNTIYF.

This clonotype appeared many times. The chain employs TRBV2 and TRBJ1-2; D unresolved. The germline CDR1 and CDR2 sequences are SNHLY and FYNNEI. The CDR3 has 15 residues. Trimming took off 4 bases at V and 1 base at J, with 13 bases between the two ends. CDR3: CASSVQRAVNYGYTF. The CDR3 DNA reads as TGTGCCAGCAGTGTCCAGAGGGCTGTTAACTATGGCTACACCTTC.

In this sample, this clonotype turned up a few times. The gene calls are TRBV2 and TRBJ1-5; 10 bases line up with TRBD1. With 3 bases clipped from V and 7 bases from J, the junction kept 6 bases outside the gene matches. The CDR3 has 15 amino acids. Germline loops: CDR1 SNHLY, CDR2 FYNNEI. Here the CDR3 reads CASSESGTGVQPQHF. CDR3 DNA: TGTGCCAGCAGTGAGAGCGGGACAGGGGTCCAGCCCCAGCATTTT.

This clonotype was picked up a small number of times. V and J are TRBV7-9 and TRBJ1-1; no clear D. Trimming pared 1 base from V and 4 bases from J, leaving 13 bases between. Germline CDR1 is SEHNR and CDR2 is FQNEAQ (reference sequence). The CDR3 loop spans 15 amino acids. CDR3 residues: CASSLGLFSATEAFF. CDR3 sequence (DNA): TGTGCCAGCAGCTTAGGACTCTTTTCTGCCACTGAAGCTTTCTTT.

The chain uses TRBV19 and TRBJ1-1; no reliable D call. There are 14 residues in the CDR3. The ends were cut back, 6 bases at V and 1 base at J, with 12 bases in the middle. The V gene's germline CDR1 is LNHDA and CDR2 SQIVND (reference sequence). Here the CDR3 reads CASRTEETNTEAFF. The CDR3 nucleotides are TGTGCCAGTAGAACAGAAGAGACGAACACTGAAGCTTTCTTT.

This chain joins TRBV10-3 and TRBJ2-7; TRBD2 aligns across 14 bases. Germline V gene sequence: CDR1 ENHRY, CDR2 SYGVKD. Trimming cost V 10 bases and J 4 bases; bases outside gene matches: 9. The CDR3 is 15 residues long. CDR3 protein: CASKLRTSGRYEQYF. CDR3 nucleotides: TGTGCCAGCAAACTAAGGACTAGCGGGAGGTACGAGCAGTACTTC.

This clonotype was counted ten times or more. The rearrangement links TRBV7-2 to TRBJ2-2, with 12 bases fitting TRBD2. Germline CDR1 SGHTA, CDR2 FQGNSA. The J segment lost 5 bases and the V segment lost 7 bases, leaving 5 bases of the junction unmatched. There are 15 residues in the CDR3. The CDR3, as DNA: TGTGCCAGCAACCTGGGACTAGCGGGTACCGGGGAGCTGTTTTTT. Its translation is CASNLGLAGTGELFF.

In DNA, the CDR3 is TGTGCCATCAGGGGGAGCGGGAGGAGCGAGACCCAGTACTTC. Amino acids: CAIRGSGRSETQYF. V is TRBV10-3 and J is TRBJ2-5; the match to TRBD2 covers 9 bases. V shed 6 bases and J 5 bases; nucleotides not matched to a gene: 7. CDR1 ENHRY and CDR2 SYGVKD come from the germline V gene. The CDR3 runs to 14 residues.

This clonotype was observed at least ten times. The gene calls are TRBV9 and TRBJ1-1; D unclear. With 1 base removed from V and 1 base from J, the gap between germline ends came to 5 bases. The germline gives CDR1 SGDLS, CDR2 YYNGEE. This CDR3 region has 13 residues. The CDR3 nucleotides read TGTGCCAGCAGCGTACAGGAGAACACTGAAGCTTTCTTT. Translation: CASSVQENTEAFF.

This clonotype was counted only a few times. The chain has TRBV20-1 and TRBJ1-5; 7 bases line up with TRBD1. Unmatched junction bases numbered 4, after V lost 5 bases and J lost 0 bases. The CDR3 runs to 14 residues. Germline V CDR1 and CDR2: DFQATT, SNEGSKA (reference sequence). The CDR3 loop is CSAPGGGSNQPQHF. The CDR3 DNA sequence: TGCAGTGCTCCAGGGGGAGGTAGCAATCAGCCCCAGCATTTT.

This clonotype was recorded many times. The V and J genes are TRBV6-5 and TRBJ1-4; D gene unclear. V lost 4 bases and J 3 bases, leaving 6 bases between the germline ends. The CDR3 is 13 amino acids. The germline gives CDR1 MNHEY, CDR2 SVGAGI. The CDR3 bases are TGTGCCAGCAGTTGGGAGGCTAATGAAAAACTGTTTTTT. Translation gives CASSWEANEKLFF.

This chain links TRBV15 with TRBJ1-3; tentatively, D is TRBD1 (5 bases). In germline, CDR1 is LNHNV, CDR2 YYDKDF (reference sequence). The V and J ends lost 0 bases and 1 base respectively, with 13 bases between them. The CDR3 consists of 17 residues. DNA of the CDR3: TGTGCCACCAGCAGAGATCAGAGAGGGGCGTCTGGAAACACCATATATTTT. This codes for CATSRDQRGASGNTIYF.

CDR3 nucleotides: TGTGCCAGCAGCTTCCACACTAACAAGGGAAAACTGTTTTTT. Translated: CASSFHTNKGKLFF. This chain connects TRBV7-9 to TRBJ1-4; D is unresolved. The V gene lost 3 bases and the J gene lost 10 bases, with 15 bases spanning the gap. The CDR3 is made up of 14 amino acids. Germline assignment: CDR1 SEHNR and CDR2 FQNEAQ (reference sequence).

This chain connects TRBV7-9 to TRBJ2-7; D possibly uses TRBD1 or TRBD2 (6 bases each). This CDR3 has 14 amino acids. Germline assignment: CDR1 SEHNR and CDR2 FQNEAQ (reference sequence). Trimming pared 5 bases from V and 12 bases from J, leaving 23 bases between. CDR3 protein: CASSPGGGLRGPYF. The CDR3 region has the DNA TGTGCCAGCAGCCCCGGAGGGGGACTTCGGGGGCCGTACTTC. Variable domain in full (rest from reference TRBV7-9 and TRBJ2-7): DTGVSQNPRHKITKRGQNVTFRCDPISEHNRLYWYRQTLGQGPEFLTYFQNEAQLEKSRLLSDRFSAERPKGSFSTLEIQRTEQGDSAMYLCASSPGGGLRGPYFGPGTRLTVT.

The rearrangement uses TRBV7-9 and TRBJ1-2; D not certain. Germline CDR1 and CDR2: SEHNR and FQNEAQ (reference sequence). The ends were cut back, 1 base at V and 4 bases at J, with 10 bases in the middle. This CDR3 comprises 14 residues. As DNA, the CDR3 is TGTGCCAGCAGCTTAGGCTGGGCCACCTATGGCTACACCTTC. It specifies CASSLGWATYGYTF.

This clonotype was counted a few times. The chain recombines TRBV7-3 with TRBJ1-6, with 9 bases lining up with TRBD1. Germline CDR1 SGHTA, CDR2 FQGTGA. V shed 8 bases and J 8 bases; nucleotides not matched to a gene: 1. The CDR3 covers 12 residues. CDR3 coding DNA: TGTGCCAGCCGGGACAGGGATTCACCCCTCCACTTT. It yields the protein CASRDRDSPLHF.